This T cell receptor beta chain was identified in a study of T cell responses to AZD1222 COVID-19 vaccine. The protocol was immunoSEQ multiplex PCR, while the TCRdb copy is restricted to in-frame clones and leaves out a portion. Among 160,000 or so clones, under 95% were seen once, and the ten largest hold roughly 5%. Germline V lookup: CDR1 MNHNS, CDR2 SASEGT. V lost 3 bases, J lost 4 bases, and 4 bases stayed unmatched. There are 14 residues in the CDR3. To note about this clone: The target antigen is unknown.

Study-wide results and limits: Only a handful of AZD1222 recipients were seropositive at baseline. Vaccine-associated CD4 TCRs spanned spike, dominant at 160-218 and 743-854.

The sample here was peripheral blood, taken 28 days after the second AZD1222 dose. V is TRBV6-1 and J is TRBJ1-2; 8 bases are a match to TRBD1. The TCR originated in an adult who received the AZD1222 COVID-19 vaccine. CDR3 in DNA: TGTGCCAGCAGTGATGGACAGGGCAGCTATGGCTACACCTTC. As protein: CASSDGQGSYGYTF.